Sequencing of this T cell receptor (beta chain) was carried out in a study of cytomegalovirus exposure and HLA in healthy donors. PCR used 60 Vbeta primers and 13 Jbeta primers. This table comes from immunoSEQ multiplex PCR, and its TCRdb copy is limited to in-frame clones, with some not included. The repertoire holds around 85,000 clones, less than 85% seen once, with around 3.9% in the top ten. This clonotype originated in a man between 60 and 70 years old in good health and CMV-seronegative. Sequenced material: PBMCs.

CDR3 protein: CASSVALAVETEAFF. CDR3 sequence (DNA): TGTGCCAGCAGCGTAGCGTTGGCGGTAGAAACTGAAGCTTTCTTT. The rearrangement links TRBV9 to TRBJ1-1; D is uncertain. The germline gives CDR1 SGDLS, CDR2 YYNGEE. The CDR3 extends over 15 amino acids. V was pared by 0 bases and J by 5 bases, with 14 bases between.